The 18 T cell receptor beta chains given below trace back to one sample, sequenced in a study of metastatic and nonmetastatic thyroid tumors. TCRdb reprocessed the PCR reads using MiXCR. This sample has 30,000 to 40,000 clones, with 14% to 15% found just once. Each patient came to thyroid surgery without any prior treatment (of any kind). Input material: blood. The receptor set was obtained from a male donor with papillary thyroid cancer or a benign thyroid nodule (not recorded which). Some clones in this sample may be carry-over from other donors' samples.

A single count supports this clone. The rearrangement uses TRBV5-1 and TRBJ2-7; 8 bases line up with TRBD1. Germline V gene sequence: CDR1 SGHRS, CDR2 YFSETQ. Germline trimming cut 1 base from V and 2 bases from J; bases unmatched to any gene: 5. This CDR3 comprises 15 residues. The chain's CDR3 is CASSLYQGATYEQYF. The CDR3 DNA reads TGCGCCAGCAGCTTGTACCAGGGGGCGACCTACGAGCAGTACTTC.

This clone counts as medium-sized. Other DNA sequences of this sample code for an identical CDR3. In DNA form, the CDR3 reads TGTGCCAGCAGTTACTCGGGGAATAGCAATCAGCCCCAGCATTTT. This gives the protein CASSYSGNSNQPQHF. The chain is built from TRBV6-5 and TRBJ1-5; no clear D gene. Germline lookup yields CDR1 MNHEY and CDR2 SVGAGI. The V end was cut by 0 bases, the J end by 0 bases, with 6 bases between. This CDR3 spans 15 amino acids.

This clone was recorded at least ten times. Other DNA sequences in this sample translate to the same CDR3. V and J are TRBV30 and TRBJ2-3, with unresolved D. Germline V gene data show CDR1 as GTSNPN and CDR2 as SVGIG (reference sequence). The CDR3 is made up of 11 amino acids. V lost 0 bases to trimming and J lost 3 bases, with 1 base between them. The CDR3 DNA follows: TGTGCCTGGAGTGTAACAGATACGCAGTATTTT. Protein product: CAWSVTDTQYF.

This clone was counted only a few times. Possible read error: a much larger clone is one base away. This rearrangement joins TRBV29-1 to TRBJ1-1; the match to TRBD1 covers 7 bases. Per the germline V gene, CDR1 is SQVTM and CDR2 is ANQGSEA. With 6 bases clipped from V and 5 bases from J, the junction kept 18 bases outside the gene matches. The CDR3 loop spans 16 amino acids. DNA for the CDR3: TGCAGCGTCCGCATTAACCGGGACAGTGGACGTACTGAAGCTTTCTTT. This codes for CSVRINRDSGRTEAFF.

In its sample, this clone was seen many times. The V call is TRBV3-1, the J call TRBJ2-5; 10 positions match TRBD2. The V segment lost 1 base and the J segment 4 bases; nucleotides outside the gene matches: 6. The CDR3 runs to 16 residues. The germline V gene has CDR1 LGHDT and CDR2 YNNKEL (reference sequence). CDR3 bases: TGTGCCAGCAGCCAAGTACTAGCGGGACGGGGAGAGACCCAGTACTTC. Encoded protein: CASSQVLAGRGETQYF.

This clone was seen ten or more times. The chain carries TRBV19 and TRBJ1-5; D might be TRBD1 (6 bases). Germline V gene lookup returns CDR1 LNHDA and CDR2 SQIVND (reference sequence). This CDR3 is built from 16 residues. The V gene lost 6 bases and the J gene lost 1 base, with 16 bases spanning the gap. CDR3 protein: CASRGRGAVSNQPQHF. The CDR3 region has the DNA TGTGCCAGTAGGGGCCGGGGGGCGGTAAGCAATCAGCCCCAGCATTTT.

By sample fraction, this clone is medium-sized. The J gene is TRBJ2-7, the V gene TRBV2, with 9 bases aligning to TRBD1. Germline V gene sequence: CDR1 SNHLY, CDR2 FYNNEI. Unmatched junction bases numbered 2, after V lost 5 bases and J lost 6 bases. The CDR3 contains 12 residues. This chain's CDR3 is CASSSDRGEQYF. DNA for the CDR3: TGTGCCAGCAGTTCGGACAGGGGCGAGCAGTACTTC.

In its sample, this clone is medium-sized (0.01 to 0.1%). The V and J genes are TRBV12-3 or TRBV12-4 and TRBJ2-1, with 11 bases that match TRBD2. CDR3 length: 14 amino acids. The V gene end was trimmed by 6 bases and the J gene end by 6 bases; junction bases not matched to a gene: 4. DNA for the CDR3: TGTGCCAGCAGGCCCGGGACTAGCGGCAATGAGCAGTTCTTC. This translates into CASRPGTSGNEQFF.

The chain recombines TRBV20-1 with TRBJ1-2, with unresolved D. In germline, CDR1 is DFQATT, CDR2 SNEGSKA (reference sequence). Trimming pared 4 bases from V and 9 bases from J, leaving 15 bases between. The CDR3 extends over 12 amino acids. CDR3 DNA: TGCAGTGCTATCTCCCTGCTCTCTAGCTACACCTTC. Amino acids: CSAISLLSSYTF.

This clone showed up many times. J is TRBJ2-3 and V is TRBV18; D gene unclear. This CDR3 is built from 14 residues. Germline loops: CDR1 KGHSH, CDR2 LQKENI. The ends were cut back, 6 bases at V and 2 bases at J, with 12 bases in the middle. CDR3 sequence reads: CASSPDIPTDTQYF. The CDR3, as DNA: TGTGCCAGCTCCCCCGACATTCCCACAGATACGCAGTATTTT.

By its share, this clone is medium-sized. V gene TRBV28 combines with J gene TRBJ2-7; 9 nucleotides agree with TRBD2. Germline V gene data show CDR1 as MDHEN and CDR2 as SYDVKM. Losses at the gene ends were 3 bases for V and 1 base for J; bases not matched to a gene: 10. The CDR3 covers 17 residues. The CDR3 loop is CASSFPLRGRGSYEQYF. DNA of the CDR3: TGTGCCAGCAGTTTTCCCCTACGCGGGAGGGGTTCCTACGAGCAGTACTTC.

This clone was counted many times. The chain carries TRBV19 and TRBJ1-3; TRBD1 matches 11 bases. CDR1 LNHDA and CDR2 SQIVND come from the germline V gene (reference sequence). The CDR3 contains 14 residues. Germline trimming cut 7 bases from V and 4 bases from J; bases unmatched to any gene: 3. Here the CDR3 reads CASKGQGVGNTIYF. In DNA form, the CDR3 reads TGTGCCAGTAAGGGACAGGGGGTAGGAAACACCATATATTTT.

This clone appeared many times. This chain joins TRBV11-2 and TRBJ1-5; D unresolved. This CDR3 has 13 residues. Between the trimmed V and J ends, which lost 1 base and 5 bases, there was a span of 6 bases. Per the germline V gene, CDR1 is SGHAT and CDR2 is FQNNGV. The CDR3 region has the DNA TGTGCCAGCAGCTTAGGACTGGATCAGCCCCAGCATTTT. Translating gives CASSLGLDQPQHF. Full variable domain (outside the CDR3, taken from reference TRBV11-2 and TRBJ1-5): EAGVAQSPRYKIIEKRQSVAFWCNPISGHATLYWYQQILGQGPKLLIQFQNNGVVDDSQLPKDRFSAERLKGVDSTLKIQPAKLEDSAVYLCASSLGLDQPQHFGDGTRLSIL.

Concerning this clone: A read error may account for a junction end that differs from germline. The genes are TRBV6-1 and TRBJ1-5; D perhaps matches TRBD1 (5 bases). This CDR3 comprises 15 residues. Germline CDR1 is MNHNS and CDR2 is SASEGT. The CDR3: CASLISGGRGQSQHF. In DNA, the CDR3 is TGTGCCAGCTTGATTTCTGGGGGGAGGGGTCAGTCCCAGCATTTT.

This clone was observed many times. The V gene is TRBV6-1, the J gene TRBJ2-7, with 7 bases identical to TRBD2. CDR3 size: 15 residues. V was pared by 8 bases and J by 0 bases, with 10 bases of the junction left unmatched. Germline lookup yields CDR1 MNHNS and CDR2 SASEGT. CDR3 region: CASRPPGTTSYEQYF. Here the CDR3 DNA reads TGTGCCAGCCGCCCCCCCGGGACTACCTCCTACGAGCAGTACTTC.

This clone has more than one count but fewer than ten. The chain carries TRBV4-1 and TRBJ1-1; TRBD1 aligns across 11 bases. The germline V gene has CDR1 MGHRA and CDR2 YSYEKL. With 4 bases clipped from V and 5 bases from J, the junction kept 12 bases outside the gene matches. The CDR3 contains 17 residues. The CDR3 region is CASSLNPGTGGVTEAFF. CDR3 in DNA: TGCGCCAGCAGCCTAAACCCCGGGACAGGGGGTGTTACTGAAGCTTTCTTT.

This clone was seen repeatedly, ten times or more. V is TRBV19 and J is TRBJ1-2; D might be TRBD1 (5 bases). The length of the CDR3 is 15 residues. Per germline, CDR1 LNHDA and CDR2 SQIVND (reference sequence). V dropped 8 bases and J dropped 8 bases, with 24 bases sitting between them. For the CDR3, the DNA is TGTGCCAGTTCCGCCTCACAGGTGGCAATAAGGGGCTACACCTTC. Encoded protein: CASSASQVAIRGYTF.

This clone was seen at least ten times. The CDR3 protein is CASSGGTGGIRSGNTIYF. The CDR3 coding sequence is TGTGCCAGCAGTGGGGGTACAGGGGGCATCAGGTCTGGAAACACCATATATTTT. The gene calls are TRBV12-3 or TRBV12-4 and TRBJ1-3, with 9 nucleotides matching TRBD1. This CDR3 has 18 residues. J gave up 1 base and V 5 bases, and 12 bases lay outside the gene matches.